This T cell receptor beta chain was sequenced in a study of memory CD4+ T cells and cytomegalovirus serostatus. Overall study results and limits: The CMV-associated TCR signature appears largely within the CD4+ memory repertoire.

Method: immunoSEQ multiplex PCR; TCRdb's copy keeps in-frame clones and lacks some. The table has roughly 50,000 clones, roughly four fifths seen once; the top ten hold approximately 0.8%. About this clone itself: Its antigen is not known.

The sort gate was single viable CD3+CD4+CD8-CD45RO+ cells for memory CD4+ T cells. Donors' CMV status reflects serum IgG against pp150, pp28, p38, p52. The sequence was collected from an adult in good health and CMV-seronegative. Input material: memory CD4+ T cells from blood.

The CDR3, as DNA: TGTGCCAGCTCGCCCGACGGGGGATTAGGAGCTTTCTTT. Protein: CASSPDGGLGAFF. The chain is built from TRBV18 and TRBJ1-1; D is perhaps TRBD1 (5 bases). Trimming cost V 6 bases and J 10 bases, with 18 bases left between them. Germline values: CDR1 KGHSH, CDR2 LQKENI. The CDR3 has 13 amino acids. Full variable domain (rest looked up from reference TRBV18 and TRBJ1-1): NAGVMQNPRHLVRRRGQEARLRCSPMKGHSHVYWYRQLPEEGLKFMVYLQKENIIDESGMPKERFSAEFPKEGPSILRIQQVVRGDSAAYFCASSPDGGLGAFFGQGTRLTVV.